This TCR beta chain was identified in a study of blood T cell repertoires in COVID-19. The CDR3 is made up of 17 amino acids. Per the germline V gene, CDR1 is SGHVS and CDR2 is FNYEAQ. With 5 bases clipped from V and 0 bases from J, the junction kept 8 bases outside the gene matches. Generated by immunoSEQ multiplex PCR, the TCRdb table keeps only in-frame clones and is missing some. The sample carries roughly 180,000 clones, 85% to 90% recorded once. The sequencing input was PBMCs or T cells enriched from blood (not recorded which). This sequence originates from a man between 40 and 49 years old who had recovered from COVID-19. The genes are TRBV7-6 and TRBJ1-3, with TRBD1 matching over 9 bases. CDR3 in DNA: TGTGCCAGCAGCAGCCCGGGACAGGGCCTCTCTGGAAACACCATATATTTT. Protein product: CASSSPGQGLSGNTIYF.